One and the same sample provided the 29 T cell receptor beta chains below, sequenced in a study of identical twins. TCRdb re-called the 5' RACE reads through MiXCR, storing one row per CDR3 protein. The sample has under 900,000 distinct CDR3 sequences, about 20% seen once. This same sample was also taken into another study, of T cells expressing NK-cell markers.

Input material: PBMCs. The origin of the receptors is a woman younger than 35 in good health.

This chain links TRBV6-5 with TRBJ2-1; D assignment may be TRBD1 or TRBD2 (5 bases each). V gave up 0 bases and J gave up 0 bases, with 18 bases separating them. The CDR3 has 19 residues. Germline assignment: CDR1 MNHEY and CDR2 SVGAGI. CDR3 residues: CASSYSGPHDYRSYNEQFF. CDR3 bases: TGTGCCAGCAGTTACTCGGGACCCCACGATTACCGCTCCTACAATGAGCAGTTCTTC.

The V and J genes are TRBV3-1 and TRBJ2-1; TRBD2 agrees at 7 bases. V gave up 5 bases and J gave up 7 bases; unmatched junction bases: 8. This CDR3 contains 14 residues. CDR1 LGHDT and CDR2 YNNKEL come from the germline V gene (reference sequence). CDR3 in amino acids: CASSGYLAANEQFF. Here the CDR3 DNA reads TGTGCCAGCAGCGGATACCTAGCGGCGAATGAGCAGTTCTTC.

The sample holds a few counts of this clonotype. The chain joins TRBV29-1 to TRBJ1-5, with D uncertain. The CDR3 is made up of 13 amino acids. With 4 bases removed from V and 6 bases from J, the gap between germline ends came to 13 bases. CDR1 is SQVTM, CDR2 ANQGSEA, per germline. The CDR3 region is CSVAGSEIQPQHF. The CDR3 DNA follows: TGCAGCGTTGCCGGCAGCGAAATTCAGCCCCAGCATTTT.

This clonotype has more than one count but fewer than ten. This rearrangement joins TRBV12-3 or TRBV12-4 to TRBJ2-7, with a possible D match to TRBD2 (5 bases). The CDR3 is 12 residues long. The V end lost 10 bases, the J end lost 2 bases, and 12 bases lay between the germline ends. The CDR3 loop reads CAIGRAAYEQYF. In DNA, the CDR3 is TGTGCCATCGGGCGGGCGGCCTACGAGCAGTACTTC.

CDR3 DNA sequence: TGTGCCAGCGGATTTGCGAGCTCGGCCGGCTACACCTTC. Protein product: CASGFASSAGYTF. The chain has TRBV12-3 or TRBV12-4 and TRBJ1-2; no firm D call. This CDR3 region has 13 residues. Trimming cost V 8 bases and J 8 bases, with 18 bases left between them.

V and J are TRBV4-3 and TRBJ1-1; 7 bases align to TRBD1. Looked up from germline, CDR1 is LGHNA and CDR2 is YSLEER. V shed 5 bases, J shed 4 bases, and the junction held 7 bases outside the gene matches. The CDR3 extends over 14 amino acids. CDR3 coding DNA: TGCGCCAGCAGCGACAGGGCGTTCAGCACTGAAGCTTTCTTT. Translated, it gives CASSDRAFSTEAFF.

The chain combines TRBV9 with TRBJ2-1; D might be TRBD1 (6 bases). From germline, CDR1 is SGDLS and CDR2 YYNGEE. CDR3 length equals 14 residues. V gave up 2 bases and J gave up 4 bases, with 10 bases separating them. The DNA for the CDR3 is TGTGCCAGCAGCGTGGACAGCCAATACAATGAGCAGTTCTTC. Translation gives CASSVDSQYNEQFF.

The V call is TRBV12-3 or TRBV12-4, the J call TRBJ2-2, with 13 bases fitting TRBD2. The CDR3 length is 15 residues. V dropped 6 bases and J dropped 6; count of bases not matched to a gene: 4. CDR3 protein: CASSSGTSGAGELFF. CDR3 DNA sequence: TGTGCCAGCAGCTCCGGGACTAGCGGGGCCGGGGAGCTGTTTTTT.

The rearrangement uses TRBV12-3 or TRBV12-4 and TRBJ1-1; TRBD1 might be the D (6 bases). Deletions cut 8 bases from V and 5 bases from J, with 18 bases between. The CDR3 runs to 14 residues. The CDR3 protein is CASLQGLVWTEAFF. The CDR3 DNA reads TGTGCCAGCCTACAGGGTCTAGTCTGGACTGAAGCTTTCTTT.

This CDR3 reads CASTLDVLGDTEAFF. DNA of the CDR3: TGTGCCAGTACCCTGGACGTTCTTGGGGACACTGAAGCTTTCTTT. The rearrangement links TRBV19 to TRBJ1-1, with D unresolved. V lost 7 bases to trimming and J lost 3 bases, with 18 bases between them. CDR1 is LNHDA, CDR2 SQIVND, per germline (reference sequence). The CDR3 has 15 amino acids.

This clonotype appeared a few times. This chain connects TRBV5-6 to TRBJ2-3; possible D gene TRBD1, 6 bases. Germline loops: CDR1 SGHDT, CDR2 YYEEEE. V was pared by 0 bases and J by 1 base, with 18 bases between. The CDR3 consists of 18 residues. CDR3 protein: CASSLAELQGSGTDTQYF. CDR3 DNA sequence: TGTGCCAGCAGCTTGGCCGAACTACAGGGATCAGGCACAGATACGCAGTATTTT.

V is TRBV12-3 or TRBV12-4 and J is TRBJ2-3; TRBD2 matches at 9 bases. The CDR3 loop spans 18 amino acids. With 3 bases clipped from V and 0 bases from J, the junction kept 10 bases outside the gene matches. CDR3 residues: CASSFSMSGGSSTDTQYF. The CDR3 region has the DNA TGTGCCAGCAGTTTTTCTATGAGCGGGGGGTCTAGCACAGATACGCAGTATTTT.

V usage is TRBV5-1 and J usage is TRBJ2-1; D might be TRBD2 (6 bases). The V and J ends lost 1 base and 5 bases respectively, with 22 bases between them. This CDR3 region has 18 residues. CDR1 is SGHRS, CDR2 YFSETQ, per germline. The CDR3 sequence: CASSLRGRVVPGDNEQFF. The CDR3 region has the DNA TGCGCCAGCAGCTTGCGGGGGAGAGTAGTTCCCGGGGACAATGAGCAGTTCTTC. The variable domain in full, with the rest retrieved from reference TRBV5-1 and TRBJ2-1, is KAGVTQTPRYLIKTRGQQVTLSCSPISGHRSVSWYQQTPGQGLQFLFEYFSETQRNKGNFPGRFSGRQFSNSRSEMNVSTLELGDSALYLCASSLRGRVVPGDNEQFFGPGTRLTVL.

This clonotype was found a few times. V and J are TRBV5-1 and TRBJ2-3; no definite D call. The CDR3 totals 12 residues. The V gene's germline CDR1 is SGHRS and CDR2 YFSETQ. With 3 bases removed from V and 2 bases from J, the gap between germline ends came to 4 bases. The CDR3: CASSWNTDTQYF. The CDR3 DNA reads as TGCGCCAGCAGCTGGAACACAGATACGCAGTATTTT.

The gene calls are TRBV12-3 or TRBV12-4 and TRBJ1-2; D unclear. The ends were cut back, 4 bases at V and 6 bases at J, with 15 bases in the middle. The CDR3 covers 14 residues. CDR3 nucleotides: TGTGCCAGCAGTTATGAAGGCCGCTTAAATGGCTACACCTTC. Protein: CASSYEGRLNGYTF.

This chain joins TRBV20-1 and TRBJ2-2; tentatively, D is TRBD1 (5 bases). V was cut by 3 bases and J by 1 base, with 12 bases left in between. The CDR3 totals 15 residues. CDR1 DFQATT and CDR2 SNEGSKA come from the germline V gene (reference sequence). This CDR3 is CSARGRDMNTGELFF. In DNA form, the CDR3 reads TGCAGTGCTAGGGGGCGAGACATGAACACCGGGGAGCTGTTTTTT.

This clonotype was found a few times. The rearrangement uses TRBV7-2 and TRBJ2-1; the match to TRBD1 covers 8 bases. Germline CDR1 and CDR2: SGHTA and FQGNSA. The CDR3 runs to 16 residues. Unmatched junction bases numbered 13, after V lost 5 bases and J lost 7 bases. CDR3 in DNA: TGTGCCAGCAGCCCGCAGACAGGGGTGGGACAGAATGAGCAGTTCTTC. It translates to CASSPQTGVGQNEQFF.

V and J are TRBV7-6 and TRBJ2-7; 7 bases align to TRBD1. CDR1 and CDR2 (germline): SGHVS, FNYEAQ. This CDR3 is built from 14 residues. Trimming cost V 2 bases and J 2 bases; bases outside gene matches: 3. The CDR3 DNA reads TGTGCCAGCAGCTTAATTAGGGGGCCCTACGAGCAGTACTTC. Its translation: CASSLIRGPYEQYF.

The table lists this clonotype with a few counts. The V call is TRBV7-9, the J call TRBJ2-7, with TRBD1 matching over 9 bases. Trimming removed 5 bases from V and 4 bases from J; junction bases left unmatched: 12. CDR3 size: 16 residues. Germline CDR1 and CDR2: SEHNR and FQNEAQ (reference sequence). CDR3 loop: CASSPHRGLGVYEQYF. The DNA of the CDR3 is TGTGCCAGCAGCCCTCACAGGGGGCTAGGAGTATACGAGCAGTACTTC.

In this sample, this clonotype turned up a few times. The J gene is TRBJ2-4, the V gene TRBV20-1; TRBD1 is a possible D gene (6 bases). V was trimmed by 3 bases and J by 1 base, leaving 16 bases between them. The CDR3 runs to 16 residues. Germline CDR1 reads DFQATT; CDR2 reads SNEGSKA (reference sequence). The CDR3 is CSARTGRVLAKNIQYF. The CDR3 nucleotides read TGCAGTGCTAGGACAGGTCGAGTCTTGGCCAAAAACATTCAGTACTTC.

The chain has TRBV12-3 or TRBV12-4 and TRBJ1-2; 11 positions match TRBD1. Trimming removed 5 bases from V and 9 bases from J; junction bases left unmatched: 11. The CDR3 runs to 15 residues. CDR3 in DNA: TGTGCCAGCAGTCCCTGGGACAGGGGGATTAAAAGCTACACCTTC. Protein: CASSPWDRGIKSYTF.

CDR3 region: CASSIAGYQETQYF. The CDR3, as DNA: TGTGCCAGCTCAATTGCGGGATACCAAGAGACCCAGTACTTC. J is TRBJ2-5 and V is TRBV6-1; TRBD2 might be the D (6 bases). The V end lost 8 bases, the J end lost 0 bases, and 13 bases lay between the germline ends. CDR1 is MNHNS and CDR2 is SASEGT in the germline V gene. The CDR3 has 14 residues.

There are a few counts of this clonotype. Here the CDR3 reads CSARASGPGANVLTF. The CDR3 DNA sequence: TGCAGTGCTAGGGCTAGCGGTCCTGGGGCCAACGTCCTGACTTTC. The chain uses TRBV20-1 and TRBJ2-6; TRBD2 agrees at 7 bases. The ends lost 3 bases at V and 2 bases at J; junction bases unmatched: 4. Germline assignment: CDR1 DFQATT and CDR2 SNEGSKA (reference sequence). This CDR3 has 15 amino acids.

The gene calls are TRBV6-2 or TRBV6-3 and TRBJ1-1; D unresolved. CDR1 and CDR2 (germline): MNHEY, SVGEGT. V gave up 7 bases and J gave up 1 base, with 13 bases separating them. CDR3 length: 14 amino acids. In DNA form, the CDR3 reads TGTGCCAGCAAATGGACCACTGGGAACACTGAAGCTTTCTTT. This translates into CASKWTTGNTEAFF.

In its sample, this clonotype was seen a few times. The chain carries TRBV5-5 and TRBJ2-3; D remains ambiguous. Between the trimmed V and J ends, which lost 5 bases and 0 bases, there was a span of 10 bases. The CDR3 length is 14 residues. Germline-derived CDR1 and CDR2 are SGHKS and YYEKEE (reference sequence). The DNA of the CDR3 is TGTGCCAGCAGAGTGCGATCTAGCACAGATACGCAGTATTTT. Translating gives CASRVRSSTDTQYF.

The chain has TRBV27 and TRBJ2-7; D is tentatively TRBD1 or TRBD2 (6 bases each). This CDR3 contains 13 residues. Per germline, CDR1 MNHEY and CDR2 SMNVEV (reference sequence). V was shortened by 7 bases and J by 4 bases, with 14 bases between the two germline ends. The CDR3 loop reads CASMGGLWYEQYF. For the CDR3, the DNA is TGTGCCAGCATGGGGGGCCTCTGGTACGAGCAGTACTTC.

The V gene is TRBV9, the J gene TRBJ2-1; 15 nucleotides agree with TRBD2. V lost 0 bases and J lost 10; bases outside the gene matches: 2. This CDR3 contains 15 residues. Germline values: CDR1 SGDLS, CDR2 YYNGEE. The CDR3 DNA is TGTGCCAGCAGCGTAGAGGGGACTAGCGGGAGGGAGCAGTTCTTC. Amino acid sequence: CASSVEGTSGREQFF.

This clonotype was seen only a few times. This chain joins TRBV15 and TRBJ2-3; 8 bases map to TRBD1. The CDR3 is 15 amino acids. The V gene's germline CDR1 is LNHNV and CDR2 YYDKDF (reference sequence). V shed 8 bases, J shed 3 bases, and the junction held 10 bases outside the gene matches. In DNA, the CDR3 is TGTGCCACCGAAAGACAGGGGTATAGGACAGATACGCAGTATTTT. Amino acid sequence: CATERQGYRTDTQYF.

The V and J genes are TRBV29-1 and TRBJ2-1; the D is unclear. Germline CDR1 and CDR2: SQVTM and ANQGSEA. Between the trimmed V and J ends, which lost 3 bases and 5 bases, there was a span of 8 bases. This CDR3 is built from 12 residues. In DNA form, the CDR3 reads TGCAGCGTTGAGGAACGGAACAATGAGCAGTTCTTC. Translation gives CSVEERNNEQFF.